This T cell receptor beta chain was sequenced for a study of post-analysis software for immune sequencing data. The study, taken as a whole, reports: When the samples were clustered directly with F measure, those that had been prepared in the same batch showed strong co-clustering. Significantly lower normalized Chao1 diversity was found in patients with multiple sclerosis relative to controls. TRBV5-6, TRBV5-1 and TRBV20-1 belonged to a set of a handful of TRBV segments that were more frequent in patients than controls.

Incorporated into the TCR beta cDNA libraries were unique molecular identifiers, which served to reduce PCR and sequencing biases. From around 0.96 to 9.9 million T cells, 500,000 or so cDNA molecules were obtained. TCRdb called the PCR reads again in MiXCR, with one record for every CDR3 protein. The sample includes 350,000 to 450,000 distinct CDR3 sequences, approximately 33% of them seen just once. As for this clonotype: Antigen unknown.

CDR3 length: 16 amino acids. J lost 1 base, V lost 2 bases, and 6 bases had no gene match. The germline V gene has CDR1 MNHEY and CDR2 SVGEGT. The genes are TRBV6-2 or TRBV6-3 and TRBJ1-1; 8 positions agree with TRBD1. The source material was blood. This receptor was identified in a girl aged 10 to 17 with multiple sclerosis. DNA for the CDR3: TGTGCCAGCAGTTACCAGACCGGGACAGGGAACACTGAAGCTTTCTTT. Its protein product is CASSYQTGTGNTEAFF.